This is a list of T cell receptor beta chains from one sample in a study of T cells in Graves' hyperthyroidism and ophthalmopathy. TCRdb fed the multiplex PCR reads into MiXCR, producing one record per CDR3 protein. The profile shows roughly 660,000 distinct CDR3 sequences, 15% to 20% of them singletons. The material sequenced was blood. The receptors stem from a man between 45 and 60 years old with Graves' hyperthyroidism. CDR3s include the opening cysteine and the closing phenylalanine or tryptophan. The D gene is left open where the match is weak. The listing skips clone size in some rows; elsewhere it reads once, few, many or a size class.

j_call clone_size v_call d_call cdr3_nt cdr3_aa
TRBJ1-1 NA TRBV6-1 NA TGTGCCAGCACCGATGAGGGACCGACAGCTTTCTTT CASTDEGPTAFF
TRBJ2-1 NA TRBV7-9 TRBD2 TGTGCCAGCAGCTTAATTAGCGGGAGCTCCTACAATGAGCAGTTCTTC CASSLISGSSYNEQFF
TRBJ2-1 NA TRBV15 NA TGTGCCACCAGGACCAGGGGCCCCTACAATGAGCAGTTCTTC CATRTRGPYNEQFF
TRBJ2-5 NA TRBV9 TRBD2 TGTGCCAGCAGCACCCCCCGGGCGGGAGGAGGGGGGTCGGGGACCCAGTACTTC CASSTPRAGGGGSGTQYF
TRBJ2-7 many TRBV6-5 NA TGTGCCAGCAGTTACTCGGTCGCGGGACAGAGCTCCTACGAGCAGTACTTC CASSYSVAGQSSYEQYF
TRBJ1-2 many TRBV10-2 TRBD1 TGCGCCAGCAGTCGGGACAGGGGAGATGGCTACACCTTC CASSRDRGDGYTF
TRBJ2-7 many TRBV12-3/TRBV12-4 NA TGTGCCAGCAGCATCTCTGGCAACGAGCAGTACTTC CASSISGNEQYF
TRBJ2-2 few TRBV7-9 NA TGTGCCAGCAGCCGCATACCGACAGCAACGAACACCGGGGAGCTGTTTTTT CASSRIPTATNTGELFF
TRBJ2-5 many TRBV10-2 TRBD1 TGCGCCAGCAGTGAGGGGACAGGGAAGGAAGAGACCCAGTACTTC CASSEGTGKEETQYF
TRBJ2-1 many TRBV6-1 TRBD2 TGTGCCAGCAGTGACCCCACTAGCGGGACATTTCGCAATGAGCAGTTCTTC CASSDPTSGTFRNEQFF
TRBJ2-7 many TRBV28 TRBD1 TGTGCCAGCAGACTAGCCGGGACAGGGTATAGCGAGCAGTACTTC CASRLAGTGYSEQYF
TRBJ2-7 many TRBV27 TRBD2 TGTGCCAGCAGTTTAGTATCTGGACTAGCCTCTCACGAGCAGTACTTC CASSLVSGLASHEQYF
TRBJ1-2 NA TRBV5-1 TRBD1 TGCGCCAGCAGCCCCGGACCGGGACAGCGACCGTCCTATGGCTACACCTTC CASSPGPGQRPSYGYTF